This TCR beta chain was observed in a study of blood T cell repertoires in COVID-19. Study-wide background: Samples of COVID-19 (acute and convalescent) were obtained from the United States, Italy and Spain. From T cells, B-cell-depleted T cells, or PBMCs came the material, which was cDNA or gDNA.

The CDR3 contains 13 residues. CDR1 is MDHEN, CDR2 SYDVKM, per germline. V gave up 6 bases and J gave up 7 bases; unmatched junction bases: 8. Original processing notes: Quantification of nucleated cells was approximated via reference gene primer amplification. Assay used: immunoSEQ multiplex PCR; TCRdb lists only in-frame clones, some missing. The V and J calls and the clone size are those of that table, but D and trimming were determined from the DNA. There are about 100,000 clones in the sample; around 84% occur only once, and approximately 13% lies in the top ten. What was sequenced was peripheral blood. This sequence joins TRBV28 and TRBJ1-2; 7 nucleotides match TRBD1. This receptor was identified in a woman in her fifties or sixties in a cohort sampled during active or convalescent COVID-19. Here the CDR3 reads CASRGDSARGYTF. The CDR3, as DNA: TGTGCCAGCAGGGGGGACAGTGCGCGTGGCTACACCTTC.